The 21 T cell receptor beta chains listed next were all sequenced from one sample in a study of ipilimumab plus nivolumab after autologous stem cell transplantation. Only in-frame clones appear in the TCRdb table, and some are missing; sequencing was by immunoSEQ multiplex PCR. The table records some 15,000 clones, about 81% of them present only once. Sequencing used PBMCs, obtained in a trial of ipilimumab plus nivolumab as post-transplant consolidation. These receptors were taken from a male donor with diffuse large B-cell lymphoma.

V is TRBV6-6 and J is TRBJ1-2, with D maybe TRBD1 (6 bases). The germline CDR1 and CDR2 sequences are MNHNY and SVGAGI (reference sequence). Trimming pared 5 bases from V and 10 bases from J, leaving 17 bases between. The CDR3 covers 13 residues. CDR3 coding DNA: TGTGCCAGCAGTCCTGATCGGGGGCACCACTACACCTTC. This codes for CASSPDRGHHYTF.

The genes are TRBV28 and TRBJ1-2, with D tentatively TRBD1 (5 bases). V was trimmed by 7 bases and J by 5 bases, leaving 14 bases between them. The CDR3 length is 13 residues. The germline CDR1 and CDR2 sequences are MDHEN and SYDVKM. The DNA of the CDR3 is TGTGCCAGCACCCAGGGTTTTGGGTATGGCTACACCTTC. This gives the protein CASTQGFGYGYTF.

A single count supports this clone. The rearrangement joins TRBV6-9 to TRBJ2-1, with 9 nucleotides matching TRBD2. Germline V gene data show CDR1 as MNHGY and CDR2 as SVAAGI. The CDR3 runs 13 residues. J lost 8 bases, V lost 8 bases, and 7 bases had no gene match. The DNA of the CDR3 is TGTGCCAGCGGTCGCGGGAGGGCCGATGAGCAGTTCTTC. Its translation is CASGRGRADEQFF.

The CDR3 sequence: CASSLEGSLTNEKLFF. Written as DNA, the CDR3 is TGCGCCAGCAGCTTGGAGGGTAGTCTGACTAATGAAAAACTGTTTTTT. The chain couples TRBV5-1 to TRBJ1-4; no definite D call. V was shortened by 0 bases and J by 2 bases, with 11 bases between the two germline ends. CDR3 size: 16 residues. Germline CDR1 is SGHRS and CDR2 is YFSETQ.

The chain carries TRBV7-2 and TRBJ1-1; D is undetermined. Germline CDR1 is SGHTA and CDR2 is FQGNSA. V lost 5 bases and J 0 bases, leaving 7 bases between the germline ends. The CDR3 is 13 residues long. DNA for the CDR3: TGTGCCAGCAGCGCCCAGCTGAACACTGAAGCTTTCTTT. Translation gives CASSAQLNTEAFF.

The sample holds a few counts of this clone. The V call is TRBV7-2, the J call TRBJ1-1; 7 bases are a match to TRBD1. The germline gives CDR1 SGHTA, CDR2 FQGNSA. V trimming: 2 bases; J trimming: 10 bases; junction bases outside the gene matches: 7. This CDR3 comprises 13 residues. CDR3 sequence (DNA): TGTGCCAGCAGCTTATACACAGGGGTAGGAGCTTTCTTT. This encodes CASSLYTGVGAFF. The full variable domain, with the rest looked up from reference TRBV7-2 and TRBJ1-1, is GAGVSQSPSNKVTEKGKDVELRCDPISGHTALYWYRQSLGQGLEFLIYFQGNSAPDKSGLPSDRFSAERTGGSVSTLTIQRTQQEDSAVYLCASSLYTGVGAFFGQGTRLTVV.

The V and J genes are TRBV27 and TRBJ2-5; no definite D call. Germline CDR1 is MNHEY and CDR2 is SMNVEV (reference sequence). The CDR3 sequence is 14 residues long. V gave up 0 bases and J gave up 7 bases, with 12 bases separating them. The CDR3 DNA is TGTGCCAGCAGTTTATCAGTCACCACCGGGACCCAGTACTTC. Protein sequence: CASSLSVTTGTQYF.

This rearrangement joins TRBV5-1 to TRBJ2-7; maybe TRBD1 (5 bases). The length of the CDR3 is 15 residues. Germline values: CDR1 SGHRS, CDR2 YFSETQ. Trimming took 4 bases from V and 7 from J, leaving 21 bases between them. The CDR3 sequence is CASSARTDIKGEQYF. CDR3 nucleotides: TGCGCCAGCAGCGCCCGGACGGACATTAAAGGGGAGCAGTACTTC. Complete variable domain (other parts from reference TRBV5-1 and TRBJ2-7): KAGVTQTPRYLIKTRGQQVTLSCSPISGHRSVSWYQQTPGQGLQFLFEYFSETQRNKGNFPGRFSGRQFSNSRSEMNVSTLELGDSALYLCASSARTDIKGEQYFGPGTRLTVT.

The V gene is TRBV18, the J gene TRBJ2-2; D gene ambiguous. Germline CDR1 is KGHSH and CDR2 is LQKENI. The CDR3 totals 16 residues. V lost 2 bases and J 0 bases, leaving 10 bases between the germline ends. As DNA, the CDR3 is TGTGCCAGCTCACCAACGTCTCCAGCGAACACCGGGGAGCTGTTTTTT. Translation gives CASSPTSPANTGELFF.

The chain combines TRBV6-5 with TRBJ2-6, with D possibly matching TRBD1 (6 bases). The germline V and J ends were trimmed by 5 bases and 1 base, with 9 bases remaining between them. The CDR3 is 15 residues long. The germline V gene has CDR1 MNHEY and CDR2 SVGAGI. CDR3 amino acids: CASSIGTSGANVLTF. CDR3 sequence (DNA): TGTGCCAGCAGTATTGGGACATCTGGGGCCAACGTCCTGACTTTC.

This rearrangement joins TRBV4-2 to TRBJ1-2; D is possibly TRBD1 (6 bases). From germline, CDR1 is LGHNA and CDR2 YNFKEQ. Trimming cost V 4 bases and J 4 bases, with 13 bases left between them. This CDR3 has 14 amino acids. The CDR3 DNA sequence: TGTGCCAGCAGCCCGAGAGGACAGTTCTATGGCTACACCTTC. This gives the protein CASSPRGQFYGYTF.

The chain joins TRBV7-2 to TRBJ2-7; 7 bases line up with TRBD1. The V gene's germline CDR1 is SGHTA and CDR2 FQGNSA. This CDR3 has 17 residues. J gave up 1 base and V 2 bases, and 11 bases lay outside the gene matches. The CDR3 DNA reads TGTGCCAGCAGCTTACTGCATCCGGGACAGCCTTCCTACGAGCAGTACTTC. This sequence encodes CASSLLHPGQPSYEQYF. Based on the CDR3 plus reference TRBV7-2 and TRBJ2-7, the full variable domain is GAGVSQSPSNKVTEKGKDVELRCDPISGHTALYWYRQSLGQGLEFLIYFQGNSAPDKSGLPSDRFSAERTGGSVSTLTIQRTQQEDSAVYLCASSLLHPGQPSYEQYFGPGTRLTVT.

CDR3 nucleotides: TGCGCCAGCAGCCCCATAACTAGCGGAGGGGGGGAGACCCAGTACTTC. Amino acid sequence: CASSPITSGGGETQYF. V usage is TRBV4-1 and J usage is TRBJ2-5, with 8 bases aligning to TRBD2. Germline V gives CDR1 MGHRA, CDR2 YSYEKL. With V trimmed by 4 bases and J by 5 bases, 12 bases remained unmatched. This CDR3 region has 16 residues.

V is TRBV11-2 and J is TRBJ1-1; D not certain. The germline V and J ends were trimmed by 4 bases and 4 bases, with 19 bases remaining between them. This CDR3 is 16 amino acids long. Germline loops: CDR1 SGHAT, CDR2 FQNNGV. This CDR3 reads CASSSSLPGRSTEAFF. In DNA, the CDR3 is TGTGCCAGCAGCTCCAGCTTGCCTGGACGGAGCACTGAAGCTTTCTTT.

The chain links TRBV7-6 to TRBJ2-1; 11 bases line up with TRBD2. The junction had 5 bases not matched to a gene; V was cut back by 1 base and J by 6 bases. Germline CDR1 is SGHVS and CDR2 is FNYEAQ. The CDR3 extends over 16 amino acids. The CDR3: CASSLEASGGLNEQFF. In nucleotides, the CDR3 is TGTGCCAGCAGCTTAGAGGCTAGCGGGGGGCTCAATGAGCAGTTCTTC.

This clone came up once. V gene TRBV18 combines with J gene TRBJ1-1, with TRBD1 as a possible D gene (5 bases). Trimming cost V 4 bases and J 3 bases, with 9 bases left between them. The length of the CDR3 is 13 residues. Germline CDR1 KGHSH, CDR2 LQKENI. The CDR3 loop reads CASSQGWHTEAFF. In DNA form, the CDR3 reads TGTGCCAGCTCACAGGGGTGGCACACTGAAGCTTTCTTT.

The chain recombines TRBV5-1 with TRBJ2-1; D is unresolved. Germline V CDR1 and CDR2: SGHRS, YFSETQ. V shed 5 bases and J shed 5 bases, with 14 bases lying between them. The CDR3 is made up of 14 amino acids. As DNA, the CDR3 is TGCGCCAGCAGGAGGACCAACAGCAACAATGAGCAGTTCTTC. The encoded protein is CASRRTNSNNEQFF.

This clone came up a few times. The chain is built from TRBV29-1 and TRBJ2-5; TRBD2 matches at 12 bases. With 0 bases clipped from V and 7 bases from J, the junction kept 15 bases outside the gene matches. Germline values: CDR1 SQVTM, CDR2 ANQGSEA. The CDR3 extends over 18 amino acids. This chain's CDR3 is CSVEDGASGGASKWTQYF. CDR3 DNA sequence: TGCAGCGTTGAAGACGGCGCTAGCGGGGGGGCTTCGAAGTGGACCCAGTACTTC.

This clone appeared a single time. The gene calls are TRBV30 and TRBJ1-5; no definite D call. Trimming took off 1 base at V and 2 bases at J, with 6 bases between the two ends. The CDR3 spans 13 residues. In germline, CDR1 is GTSNPN, CDR2 SVGIG (reference sequence). The CDR3 coding sequence is TGTGCCTGGAGTGATAAGGGCAATCAGCCCCAGCATTTT. Its translation: CAWSDKGNQPQHF.

The genes are TRBV28 and TRBJ2-5; D remains unclear. The germline V and J ends were trimmed by 7 bases and 0 bases, with 6 bases remaining between them. CDR3 length: 12 amino acids. CDR1 is MDHEN, CDR2 SYDVKM, per germline. In nucleotides, the CDR3 is TGTGCCAGCACTGGGTACCAAGAGACCCAGTACTTC. Translation gives CASTGYQETQYF.

The J gene is TRBJ1-2, the V gene TRBV19; 8 bases map to TRBD1. V was pared by 8 bases and J by 5 bases, with 16 bases of the junction left unmatched. This CDR3 is 16 amino acids long. From germline, CDR1 is LNHDA and CDR2 SQIVND (reference sequence). This CDR3 is CASRFQETGVSYGYTF. The CDR3 DNA sequence: TGTGCCAGTCGGTTTCAGGAGACAGGGGTTTCATATGGCTACACCTTC.